The 28 T cell receptor beta chains given below trace back to one sample, sequenced in a study of shared clonotypes between healthy human individuals. Sequencing was performed with immunoSEQ multiplex PCR; in TCRdb, only in-frame clones are kept and a portion is missing. Of 2.3 million or so clones listed, just over 90% are singletons. Sequenced: naive CD4+ T cells from PBMCs. Subset indicated: CD45RA+ positively selected. These receptors came from a man aged 18 to 30 in good health. Some clones in this sample may be carry-over from other donors' samples.

The chain couples TRBV5-1 to TRBJ2-5, with a possible D match to TRBD2 (6 bases). This CDR3 has 14 amino acids. The V gene's germline CDR1 is SGHRS and CDR2 YFSETQ. Trimming stripped 0 bases from V and 7 bases from J, with 13 bases between. CDR3 DNA: TGCGCCAGCAGCTTGGCCGGAGGGGATGGGACCCAGTACTTC. It codes for CASSLAGGDGTQYF.

The chain is built from TRBV5-4 and TRBJ2-5; 10 bases align to TRBD2. V shed 4 bases and J 4 bases; nucleotides not matched to a gene: 7. This CDR3 has 15 amino acids. CDR1 is SGHNT and CDR2 is YYREEE in the germline V gene (reference sequence). CDR3 protein: CASSPSGRGAETQYF. The CDR3, as DNA: TGTGCCAGCAGCCCTAGCGGGAGAGGGGCAGAGACCCAGTACTTC. The full variable domain, rest sourced from reference TRBV5-4 and TRBJ2-5, is ETGVTQSPTHLIKTRGQQVTLRCSSQSGHNTVSWYQQALGQGPQFIFQYYREEENGRGNFPPRFSGLQFPNYSSELNVNALELDDSALYLCASSPSGRGAETQYFGPGTRLLVL.

This clone was seen a few times. For the CDR3, the DNA is TGTGCCAGCAGCTTACGGAGAAGCTCCTACAATGAGCAGTTCTTC. Protein: CASSLRRSSYNEQFF. The chain recombines TRBV6-5 with TRBJ2-1; D uncertain. CDR3 length equals 15 residues. From germline, CDR1 is MNHEY and CDR2 SVGAGI. V lost 6 bases to trimming and J lost 0 bases, with 12 bases between them.

The V gene is TRBV5-4, the J gene TRBJ2-1; the match to TRBD2 covers 13 bases. Trimming removed 7 bases from V and 6 bases from J; junction bases left unmatched: 7. The CDR3 is 15 residues long. CDR1 and CDR2 from the germline V gene are SGHNT and YYREEE (reference sequence). The CDR3 loop reads CASSLAGGLGNEQFF. CDR3 in DNA: TGTGCCAGCTCACTAGCGGGAGGGCTGGGCAATGAGCAGTTCTTC.

V and J are TRBV11-2 and TRBJ2-1, with D hard to call. The CDR3 extends over 14 amino acids. CDR1 and CDR2 from the germline V gene are SGHAT and FQNNGV. V lost 5 bases and J 8 bases, leaving 16 bases between the germline ends. The CDR3 protein is CASSTTWDGYEQFF. The CDR3 DNA sequence: TGTGCCAGCAGCACTACATGGGATGGGTATGAGCAGTTCTTC.

The rearrangement links TRBV2 to TRBJ1-1; unclear D gene. CDR1 and CDR2 from the germline V gene are SNHLY and FYNNEI. The CDR3 is 13 residues long. Trimming took off 6 bases at V and 9 bases at J, with 17 bases between the two ends. In DNA, the CDR3 is TGTGCCAGCAGCCCCGAGTGGGGTTTTCAAGCTTTCTTT. It is translated as CASSPEWGFQAFF. Full variable domain (missing parts from reference TRBV2 and TRBJ1-1): EPEVTQTPSHQVTQMGQEVILRCVPISNHLYFYWYRQILGQKVEFLVSFYNNEISEKSEIFDDQFSVERPDGSNFTLKIRSTKLEDSAMYFCASSPEWGFQAFFGQGTRLTVV.

The V and J genes are TRBV6-4 and TRBJ2-7; 8 positions match TRBD1. The CDR3 sequence is 21 residues long. Germline lookup yields CDR1 MRHNA and CDR2 SNTAGT. The junction had 25 bases not matched to a gene; V was cut back by 6 bases and J by 0 bases. CDR3 sequence: CASRDPGLGAGGPRRSYEQYF. The CDR3 DNA reads TGTGCCAGCAGAGACCCGGGTCTAGGGGCAGGGGGCCCCAGGCGCTCCTACGAGCAGTACTTC.

A single count supports this clone. The identical CDR3 is also encoded by other nucleotide sequences in the sample. The chain is built from TRBV30 and TRBJ2-6, with 8 bases that match TRBD2. V gave up 0 bases and J gave up 0 bases; unmatched junction bases: 7. Germline V lookup: CDR1 GTSNPN, CDR2 SVGIG (reference sequence). The CDR3 length is 18 residues. CDR3 sequence reads: CAWSVPRGRSSGANVLTF. The CDR3 bases are TGTGCCTGGAGTGTGCCCCGCGGGAGGAGCTCTGGGGCCAACGTCCTGACTTTC.

The chain carries TRBV5-1 and TRBJ2-3, with D possibly being TRBD1 (6 bases). CDR1 is SGHRS, CDR2 YFSETQ, per germline. The CDR3 contains 13 residues. The germline V and J ends were trimmed by 2 bases and 14 bases, with 18 bases remaining between them. CDR3 bases: TGCGCCAGCAGCTTCGGGGATCGTGGACAGTTGTATTTT. This sequence encodes CASSFGDRGQLYF.

CDR3 coding DNA: TGCGCCAGCAGCCAAGAGACTAGCGGGAGGCTCTACGAGCAGTACTTC. Translation gives CASSQETSGRLYEQYF. The genes are TRBV4-3 and TRBJ2-7; 13 bases are a match to TRBD2. V lost 0 bases and J lost 3; bases outside the gene matches: 2. This CDR3 is 16 amino acids long. Looked up from germline, CDR1 is LGHNA and CDR2 is YSLEER.

The chain carries TRBV5-4 and TRBJ1-1; weak D call: TRBD1 (6 bases). Per germline, CDR1 SGHNT and CDR2 YYREEE (reference sequence). The CDR3 runs to 15 residues. V was pared by 3 bases and J by 0 bases, with 12 bases between. The CDR3 DNA reads as TGTGCCAGCAGCTGGGGGACAAGAATGAACACTGAAGCTTTCTTT. Encoded protein: CASSWGTRMNTEAFF.

The J gene is TRBJ1-5, the V gene TRBV2; 12 nucleotides match TRBD1. V lost 6 bases to trimming and J lost 2 bases; unmatched junction nucleotides: 5. CDR1 and CDR2 from the germline V gene are SNHLY and FYNNEI. This CDR3 is 16 amino acids long. CDR3 DNA: TGTGCCAGCAGCCCAGGGACAGGGGGCGGCAATCAGCCCCAGCATTTT. This codes for CASSPGTGGGNQPQHF. The variable domain in full, with the rest retrieved from reference TRBV2 and TRBJ1-5, is EPEVTQTPSHQVTQMGQEVILRCVPISNHLYFYWYRQILGQKVEFLVSFYNNEISEKSEIFDDQFSVERPDGSNFTLKIRSTKLEDSAMYFCASSPGTGGGNQPQHFGDGTRLSIL.

This clone was seen a single time. V usage is TRBV5-8 and J usage is TRBJ1-3; D is unclear. V gave up 0 bases and J gave up 0 bases, with 16 bases separating them. CDR3 length: 18 residues. Germline lookup yields CDR1 SGHTS and CDR2 YDEGEE. The CDR3: CASSLAWLAGFSGNTIYF. CDR3 nucleotide sequence: TGTGCCAGCAGCTTGGCCTGGTTGGCAGGCTTCTCTGGAAACACCATATATTTT.

The rearrangement uses TRBV28 and TRBJ1-5; D not resolved. There are 13 residues in the CDR3. From germline, CDR1 is MDHEN and CDR2 SYDVKM. Trimming removed 2 bases at V and 4 bases at J, with 6 bases between. CDR3 loop: CASSLAKNQPQHF. In DNA form, the CDR3 reads TGTGCCAGCAGTTTAGCAAAAAATCAGCCCCAGCATTTT. The variable domain in full, with the rest retrieved from reference TRBV28 and TRBJ1-5, is DVKVTQSSRYLVKRTGEKVFLECVQDMDHENMFWYRQDPGLGLRLIYFSYDVKMKEKGDIPEGYSVSREKKERFSLILESASTNQTSMYLCASSLAKNQPQHFGDGTRLSIL.

This chain connects TRBV28 to TRBJ2-1; D ambiguous. Trimming shortened V by 10 bases and J by 2 bases, and 15 bases separated the two germline ends. The CDR3 extends over 14 amino acids. Per germline, CDR1 MDHEN and CDR2 SYDVKM. CDR3 nucleotides: TGTGCCACGATCCGGACGGCTACCTACAATGAGCAGTTCTTC. It encodes CATIRTATYNEQFF.

The DNA for the CDR3 is TGTGCCAGCAGTCAAAATGGGGCGATGAACACTGAAGCTTTCTTT. Protein: CASSQNGAMNTEAFF. V usage is TRBV7-2 and J usage is TRBJ1-1, with a tentative D call TRBD1 (5 bases). The length of the CDR3 is 15 residues. V lost 6 bases and J lost 0, with 14 bases in between. The germline V gene has CDR1 SGHTA and CDR2 FQGNSA. The full variable domain, with the rest looked up from reference TRBV7-2 and TRBJ1-1, is GAGVSQSPSNKVTEKGKDVELRCDPISGHTALYWYRQSLGQGLEFLIYFQGNSAPDKSGLPSDRFSAERTGGSVSTLTIQRTQQEDSAVYLCASSQNGAMNTEAFFGQGTRLTVV.

V gene TRBV27 combines with J gene TRBJ2-1; 9 bases line up with TRBD1. Germline CDR1 is MNHEY and CDR2 is SMNVEV (reference sequence). V was clipped by 5 bases and J by 8 bases; unmatched bases: 4. The CDR3 is 13 residues long. In DNA form, the CDR3 reads TGTGCCAGCAGTAAACAGGGGGCGGATGAGCAGTTCTTC. This encodes CASSKQGADEQFF.

The V and J genes are TRBV28 and TRBJ2-7; weak D call: TRBD1 (5 bases). The CDR3 spans 17 residues. V lost 6 bases and J 6 bases, leaving 27 bases between the germline ends. The germline V gene encodes CDR1 MDHEN and CDR2 SYDVKM. CDR3 loop: CASSTRGPLGLRSEQYF. The CDR3 region has the DNA TGTGCCAGCAGCACAAGGGGCCCCCTAGGGCTCCGGAGCGAGCAGTACTTC.

Worth noting for this clone: Other DNA sequences within the sample encode an identical CDR3. This rearrangement joins TRBV5-1 to TRBJ2-3; 10 nucleotides line up with TRBD1. V was pared by 4 bases and J by 6 bases, with 2 bases of the junction left unmatched. The CDR3 is 13 residues long. CDR1 and CDR2 (germline): SGHRS, YFSETQ. CDR3 coding DNA: TGCGCCAGCAGCCGGGGACAGGGGGATACGCAGTATTTT. This codes for CASSRGQGDTQYF.

The chain has TRBV5-1 and TRBJ2-7, with D unresolved. The V and J ends lost 7 bases and 3 bases respectively, with 14 bases between them. The CDR3 covers 13 residues. Looked up from germline, CDR1 is SGHRS and CDR2 is YFSETQ. CDR3 coding DNA: TGCGCCAGCGGTGCTTACCAAGGCTACGAGCAGTACTTC. Encoded protein: CASGAYQGYEQYF. Combining the CDR3 with reference TRBV5-1 and TRBJ2-7 gives the whole variable domain KAGVTQTPRYLIKTRGQQVTLSCSPISGHRSVSWYQQTPGQGLQFLFEYFSETQRNKGNFPGRFSGRQFSNSRSEMNVSTLELGDSALYLCASGAYQGYEQYFGPGTRLTVT.

The chain combines TRBV5-6 with TRBJ2-7, with D possibly TRBD2 on 5 matching bases. Germline CDR1 reads SGHDT; CDR2 reads YYEEEE. This CDR3 region has 13 residues. The V end lost 2 bases, the J end lost 5 bases, and 11 bases lay between the germline ends. CDR3 sequence: CASSFGGGDEQYF. In DNA form, the CDR3 reads TGTGCCAGCAGCTTCGGAGGTGGGGACGAGCAGTACTTC.

The genes are TRBV28 and TRBJ1-4; D ambiguous. The CDR3 totals 13 residues. Germline loops: CDR1 MDHEN, CDR2 SYDVKM. The ends were cut back, 10 bases at V and 3 bases at J, with 12 bases in the middle. CDR3: CATLDRANEKLFF. The DNA for the CDR3 is TGTGCCACCCTAGACCGGGCTAATGAAAAACTGTTTTTT. The variable domain in full, with the rest retrieved from reference TRBV28 and TRBJ1-4, is DVKVTQSSRYLVKRTGEKVFLECVQDMDHENMFWYRQDPGLGLRLIYFSYDVKMKEKGDIPEGYSVSREKKERFSLILESASTNQTSMYLCATLDRANEKLFFGSGTQLSVL.

The chain has TRBV7-2 and TRBJ2-5; no clear D. There are 16 residues in the CDR3. The germline V and J ends were trimmed by 5 bases and 2 bases, with 18 bases remaining between them. The V gene's germline CDR1 is SGHTA and CDR2 FQGNSA. CDR3 DNA sequence: TGTGCCAGCAGCGGACGGCTGGACCTCCCTCAAGAGACCCAGTACTTC. Translated: CASSGRLDLPQETQYF.

The chain links TRBV10-3 to TRBJ2-5, with 9 bases aligning to TRBD2. J lost 5 bases, V lost 0 bases, and 10 bases had no gene match. This CDR3 region has 17 residues. Germline CDR1 reads ENHRY; CDR2 reads SYGVKD. CDR3 protein: CAISESIGASGTETQYF. The CDR3 DNA reads as TGTGCCATCAGTGAGTCGATCGGTGCTAGCGGGACCGAGACCCAGTACTTC.

The J gene is TRBJ2-3, the V gene TRBV4-2; D call uncertain. V was trimmed by 5 bases and J by 6 bases, leaving 6 bases between them. The germline CDR1 and CDR2 sequences are LGHNA and YNFKEQ. The CDR3 extends over 11 amino acids. In nucleotides, the CDR3 is TGTGCCAGCAGCTTAAGGGATACGCAGTATTTT. Protein product: CASSLRDTQYF.

The chain combines TRBV6-1 with TRBJ1-1; D call uncertain. The V end was cut by 0 bases, the J end by 1 base, with 12 bases between. This CDR3 comprises 16 residues. Germline V gives CDR1 MNHNS, CDR2 SASEGT. The CDR3 DNA reads as TGTGCCAGCAGTGAAGCGCTCTCTTACAGGAACACTGAAGCTTTCTTT. It specifies CASSEALSYRNTEAFF.

This chain links TRBV6-5 with TRBJ2-1; 9 nucleotides line up with TRBD1. CDR3 length equals 16 residues. In germline, CDR1 is MNHEY, CDR2 SVGAGI. The trim removed 2 bases at V and 4 bases at J, leaving 6 bases unmatched. Here the CDR3 reads CASSYGIGTGYNEQFF. The CDR3, as DNA: TGTGCCAGCAGTTACGGTATCGGGACAGGGTACAATGAGCAGTTCTTC.

The chain joins TRBV7-2 to TRBJ2-2, with D unresolved. Trimming pared 1 base from V and 1 base from J, leaving 4 bases between. The CDR3 totals 14 residues. Germline CDR1 SGHTA, CDR2 FQGNSA. The CDR3: CASSLVWNTGELFF. CDR3 DNA: TGTGCCAGCAGCTTAGTGTGGAACACCGGGGAGCTGTTTTTT.